Listed below are T cell receptor beta chains from one sample, sequenced in a study of T-cell memory formation after mild COVID-19. From the 5' RACE reads, TCRdb called clonotypes with MiXCR, one entry per CDR3 protein. The data hold hundreds of thousands of distinct CDR3 sequences, with over 15% observed a single time. The sample comprised PBMCs or a T cell subset sorted from them (not recorded which). The receptor set was obtained from an adult woman who had mild COVID-19 (a few samples of this study predate the infection). Cell type and time point are not known. Both conserved end residues are part of each CDR3. D genes are given only for firm matches. Not every row has a clone size; where given, it reads once, few, many or a size class.

V gene: TRBV6-6; D gene: -; clone size: -; J gene: TRBJ2-3; CDR3 DNA: TGTGCCAGCAGTTACCCGAGACCACTCACAGATACGCAGTATTTT; CDR3 protein: CASSYPRPLTDTQYF
V gene: TRBV24-1; D gene: -; clone size: -; J gene: TRBJ1-2; CDR3 DNA: TGTGCCACCAGTGATGACCGGCATGGCTACACCTTC; CDR3 protein: CATSDDRHGYTF
V gene: TRBV30; D gene: TRBD1; clone size: -; J gene: TRBJ2-7; CDR3 DNA: TGTGCCTGGAGTACCGGGACAGGGGTAAGCGAGCAGTACTTC; CDR3 protein: CAWSTGTGVSEQYF
V gene: TRBV4-3; D gene: -; clone size: -; J gene: TRBJ2-7; CDR3 DNA: TGCGCCAGCAGCCAAGACTGGCAGGCCTCCTACGAGCAGTACTTC; CDR3 protein: CASSQDWQASYEQYF
V gene: TRBV7-3; D gene: TRBD1; clone size: few; J gene: TRBJ2-6; CDR3 DNA: TGTGCCAGCAGCCGCCGGCAGGGGGACTCTGGGGCCAACGTCCTGACTTTC; CDR3 protein: CASSRRQGDSGANVLTF
V gene: TRBV5-1; D gene: -; clone size: few; J gene: TRBJ2-5; CDR3 DNA: TGCGCCAGCAGCCCCGGGGACCGCCAAGAGACCCAGTACTTC; CDR3 protein: CASSPGDRQETQYF
V gene: TRBV29-1; D gene: -; clone size: many; J gene: TRBJ2-1; CDR3 DNA: TGCAGCGTTGCTGGTCCGAGCTCCTACAATGAGCAGTTCTTC; CDR3 protein: CSVAGPSSYNEQFF
V gene: TRBV6-4; D gene: TRBD1; clone size: -; J gene: TRBJ1-1; CDR3 DNA: TGTGCCAGCAGTGACCCGACAGGGACCGCTAAGAACACTGAAGCTTTCTTT; CDR3 protein: CASSDPTGTAKNTEAFF
V gene: TRBV5-4; D gene: TRBD2; clone size: -; J gene: TRBJ2-7; CDR3 DNA: TGTGCCAGCAGTCTAACTAGCGGTTCTCTCTACGAGCAGTACTTC; CDR3 protein: CASSLTSGSLYEQYF
V gene: TRBV6-6; D gene: -; clone size: few; J gene: TRBJ1-5; CDR3 DNA: TGTGCCAGCAGTTACTCGACGGGGCCTATCTCTCAGCCCCAGCATTTT; CDR3 protein: CASSYSTGPISQPQHF
V gene: TRBV20-1; D gene: -; clone size: -; J gene: TRBJ2-7; CDR3 DNA: TGCAGTGCTAGAGTCGGGGGTGGTTTAGGCCTGTACGAGCAGTACTTC; CDR3 protein: CSARVGGGLGLYEQYF
V gene: TRBV6-4; D gene: TRBD2; clone size: once; J gene: TRBJ2-5; CDR3 DNA: TGTGCCAGCAGTGAGCTCAATACTAGCGGGGGCCCTAAAGAGACCCAGTACTTC; CDR3 protein: CASSELNTSGGPKETQYF
V gene: TRBV7-9; D gene: -; clone size: -; J gene: TRBJ2-7; CDR3 DNA: TGTGCCAGCAGCTTAGAGGGTGGACGGAGCTACGAGCAGTACTTC; CDR3 protein: CASSLEGGRSYEQYF
V gene: TRBV20-1; D gene: -; clone size: few; J gene: TRBJ2-7; CDR3 DNA: TGCAGTGCGAGGCAGTACTCCTACGAGCAGTACTTC; CDR3 protein: CSARQYSYEQYF
V gene: TRBV2; D gene: -; clone size: few; J gene: TRBJ2-1; CDR3 DNA: TGTGCCAGCAGTGAGCACAGCTCCTACAATGAGCAGTTCTTC; CDR3 protein: CASSEHSSYNEQFF
V gene: TRBV5-6; D gene: TRBD1; clone size: -; J gene: TRBJ2-5; CDR3 DNA: TGTGCCAGCAGCCAGGGACAGATAAGAGAGACCCAGTACTTC; CDR3 protein: CASSQGQIRETQYF
V gene: TRBV5-1; D gene: -; clone size: -; J gene: TRBJ2-2; CDR3 DNA: TGCGCCAGCAGCCCATCGACCGCGAACACCGGGGAGCTGTTTTTT; CDR3 protein: CASSPSTANTGELFF
V gene: TRBV5-1; D gene: -; clone size: few; J gene: TRBJ2-5; CDR3 DNA: TGCGCCAGCAGCTTGGGACACAAAGAGACCCAGTACTTC; CDR3 protein: CASSLGHKETQYF
V gene: TRBV5-6; D gene: -; clone size: few; J gene: TRBJ1-2; CDR3 DNA: TGTGCCAGCAGCTCGTGGTCTGGCTACACCTTC; CDR3 protein: CASSSWSGYTF
V gene: TRBV11-2; D gene: TRBD1; clone size: many; J gene: TRBJ2-1; CDR3 DNA: TGTGCCAGCAGCTTAGATTGGACAGGGGTGGGCAATGAGCAGTTCTTC; CDR3 protein: CASSLDWTGVGNEQFF
V gene: TRBV3-1; D gene: -; clone size: -; J gene: TRBJ2-2; CDR3 DNA: TGTGCCAGCAGCCAAGGTTTTACAGGGAATACCGGGGAGCTGTTTTTT; CDR3 protein: CASSQGFTGNTGELFF
V gene: TRBV15; D gene: -; clone size: few; J gene: TRBJ2-7; CDR3 DNA: TGTGCCACCAGCAGAGTGAGGGTAGGGGCCGACGAGCAGTACTTC; CDR3 protein: CATSRVRVGADEQYF
V gene: TRBV29-1; D gene: -; clone size: few; J gene: TRBJ1-1; CDR3 DNA: TGCAGCGTAGGGGGGGCTGAAGCTTTCTTT; CDR3 protein: CSVGGAEAFF
V gene: TRBV25-1; D gene: TRBD2; clone size: few; J gene: TRBJ2-1; CDR3 DNA: TGTGCCAGCAGGGAGAGCGGGAGCCTCAGGGGCAATGAGCAGTTCTTC; CDR3 protein: CASRESGSLRGNEQFF
V gene: TRBV24-1; D gene: TRBD1; clone size: -; J gene: TRBJ2-3; CDR3 DNA: TGTGCCACCAGTGAGGATACCGGGACAGGGGCGACAGATACGCAGTATTTT; CDR3 protein: CATSEDTGTGATDTQYF
V gene: TRBV29-1; D gene: -; clone size: few; J gene: TRBJ1-2; CDR3 DNA: TGCAGCGTTCGCGGTGACTATGGCTACACCTTC; CDR3 protein: CSVRGDYGYTF
V gene: TRBV20-1; D gene: TRBD1; clone size: -; J gene: TRBJ1-3; CDR3 DNA: TGCAGTGCTTCTGGACAGGGGGGACACACCATATATTTT; CDR3 protein: CSASGQGGHTIYF
V gene: TRBV27; D gene: -; clone size: few; J gene: TRBJ2-6; CDR3 DNA: TGTGCCAGCAGTTTATTTGGGTTCTCTGGGGCCAACGTCCTGACTTTC; CDR3 protein: CASSLFGFSGANVLTF
V gene: TRBV9; D gene: TRBD2; clone size: once; J gene: TRBJ2-5; CDR3 DNA: TGTGCCAGCAGCGGCCCGATTAGCGGGTGGGAGACCCAGTACTTC; CDR3 protein: CASSGPISGWETQYF
V gene: TRBV24-1; D gene: TRBD2; clone size: -; J gene: TRBJ2-3; CDR3 DNA: TGTGCCACCAGTGATTCCTCGACTAGCGTCACAGATACGCAGTATTTT; CDR3 protein: CATSDSSTSVTDTQYF
V gene: TRBV29-1; D gene: -; clone size: few; J gene: TRBJ1-1; CDR3 DNA: TGCAGCGTTGAACGGGAAACTGAAGCTTTCTTT; CDR3 protein: CSVERETEAFF
V gene: TRBV13; D gene: TRBD1; clone size: -; J gene: TRBJ2-5; CDR3 DNA: TGTGCCAGCAGCTTACTTCAGGACAGGGAGACCCAGTACTTC; CDR3 protein: CASSLLQDRETQYF
V gene: TRBV24-1; D gene: -; clone size: few; J gene: TRBJ2-1; CDR3 DNA: TGTGCCACCAGTGATTCGATGACAGTGGGGAATGAGCAGTTCTTC; CDR3 protein: CATSDSMTVGNEQFF
V gene: TRBV5-4; D gene: TRBD1; clone size: -; J gene: TRBJ1-2; CDR3 DNA: TGTGCCAGCAGCTCGGGACAGGGGAATAACTATGGCTACACCTTC; CDR3 protein: CASSSGQGNNYGYTF
V gene: TRBV29-1; D gene: -; clone size: -; J gene: TRBJ2-1; CDR3 DNA: TGCAGCTCAAACCAGGGGAGCGGTTCCTACAATGAGCAGTTCTTC; CDR3 protein: CSSNQGSGSYNEQFF
V gene: TRBV6-4; D gene: -; clone size: -; J gene: TRBJ1-3; CDR3 DNA: TGTGCCAACCCCCCAGGGAGATACTCTGGAAACACCATATATTTT; CDR3 protein: CANPPGRYSGNTIYF
V gene: TRBV15; D gene: TRBD1; clone size: -; J gene: TRBJ1-3; CDR3 DNA: TGTGCCACCAGCAGAGGACAGGGGGCCCTCTCTGGAAACACCATATATTTT; CDR3 protein: CATSRGQGALSGNTIYF
V gene: TRBV7-2; D gene: TRBD2; clone size: few; J gene: TRBJ2-5; CDR3 DNA: TGTGCCAGCAGCGTGGGACTAGCGGGAGGCCCCCGCGGGCAGACCCAGTACTTC; CDR3 protein: CASSVGLAGGPRGQTQYF
V gene: TRBV30; D gene: TRBD1; clone size: -; J gene: TRBJ2-6; CDR3 DNA: TGTGCCTGGAGGATGGACAGGGCGTACTCTGGGGCCAACGTCCTGACTTTC; CDR3 protein: CAWRMDRAYSGANVLTF
V gene: TRBV3-1; D gene: -; clone size: few; J gene: TRBJ1-6; CDR3 DNA: TGTGCCAGCAGCCAAGGCGTCGGGACACCTAATTCACCCCTCCACTTT; CDR3 protein: CASSQGVGTPNSPLHF
V gene: TRBV2; D gene: -; clone size: many; J gene: TRBJ2-7; CDR3 DNA: TGTGCCAGCAAAACTCTTCGGGACACCTCCTACGAGCAGTACTTC; CDR3 protein: CASKTLRDTSYEQYF
V gene: TRBV5-6; D gene: -; clone size: -; J gene: TRBJ2-7; CDR3 DNA: TGTGCCAGCAGCCGGGACGCGTACGAGCAGTACTTC; CDR3 protein: CASSRDAYEQYF
V gene: TRBV12-3/TRBV12-4; D gene: -; clone size: -; J gene: TRBJ2-5; CDR3 DNA: TGTGCCAGCAGTCCACTCATCTACGGGGTGGAAGAGACCCAGTACTTC; CDR3 protein: CASSPLIYGVEETQYF
V gene: TRBV7-9; D gene: -; clone size: -; J gene: TRBJ2-7; CDR3 DNA: TGTGCCAGCAGCCCGGGGCAGCGAAGTTCCTACGAGCAGTACTTC; CDR3 protein: CASSPGQRSSYEQYF
V gene: TRBV6-2/TRBV6-3; D gene: -; clone size: -; J gene: TRBJ1-1; CDR3 DNA: TGTGCCAGCAGTTACTTGCGGGAAGCTTTCTTT; CDR3 protein: CASSYLREAFF
V gene: TRBV12-3/TRBV12-4; D gene: -; clone size: -; J gene: TRBJ2-1; CDR3 DNA: TGTGCCAGCAGCATCAGCGGGCGCGGGGATGGTGAGCAGTTCTTC; CDR3 protein: CASSISGRGDGEQFF
V gene: TRBV10-3; D gene: TRBD2; clone size: -; J gene: TRBJ2-3; CDR3 DNA: TGTGCCATCAGTCGGGGAGGGGCAGATACGCAGTATTTT; CDR3 protein: CAISRGGADTQYF
V gene: TRBV18; D gene: TRBD1; clone size: few; J gene: TRBJ2-3; CDR3 DNA: TGTGCCAACCCACAGGGGCTCACAGATACGCAGTATTTT; CDR3 protein: CANPQGLTDTQYF
V gene: TRBV18; D gene: -; clone size: -; J gene: TRBJ1-1; CDR3 DNA: TGTGCCAGCTCACCCGATCGAGGGAGTCGCACTGAAGCTTTCTTT; CDR3 protein: CASSPDRGSRTEAFF